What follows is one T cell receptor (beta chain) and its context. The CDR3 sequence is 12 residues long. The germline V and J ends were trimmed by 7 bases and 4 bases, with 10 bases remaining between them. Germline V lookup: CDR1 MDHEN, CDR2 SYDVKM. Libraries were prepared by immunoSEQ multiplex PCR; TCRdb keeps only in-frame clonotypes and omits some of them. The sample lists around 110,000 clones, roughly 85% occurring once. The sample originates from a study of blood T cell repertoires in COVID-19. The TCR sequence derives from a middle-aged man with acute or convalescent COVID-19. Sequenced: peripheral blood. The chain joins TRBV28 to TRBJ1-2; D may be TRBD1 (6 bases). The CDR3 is CASNTGIYGYTF. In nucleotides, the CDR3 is TGTGCCAGCAATACAGGGATCTATGGCTACACCTTC.